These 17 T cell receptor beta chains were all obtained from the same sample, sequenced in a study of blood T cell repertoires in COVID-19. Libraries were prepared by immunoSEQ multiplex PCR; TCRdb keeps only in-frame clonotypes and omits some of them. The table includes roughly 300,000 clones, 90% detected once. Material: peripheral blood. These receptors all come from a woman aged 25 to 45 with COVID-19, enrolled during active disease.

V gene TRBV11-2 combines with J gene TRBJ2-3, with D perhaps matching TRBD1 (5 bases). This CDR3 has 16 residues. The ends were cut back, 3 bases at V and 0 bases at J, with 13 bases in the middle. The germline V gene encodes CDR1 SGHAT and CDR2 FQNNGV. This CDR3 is CASSLIRVTSTDTQYF. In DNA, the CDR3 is TGTGCCAGCAGCTTGATCAGGGTCACTAGCACAGATACGCAGTATTTT. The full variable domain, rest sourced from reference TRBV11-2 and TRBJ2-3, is EAGVAQSPRYKIIEKRQSVAFWCNPISGHATLYWYQQILGQGPKLLIQFQNNGVVDDSQLPKDRFSAERLKGVDSTLKIQPAKLEDSAVYLCASSLIRVTSTDTQYFGPGTRLTVL.

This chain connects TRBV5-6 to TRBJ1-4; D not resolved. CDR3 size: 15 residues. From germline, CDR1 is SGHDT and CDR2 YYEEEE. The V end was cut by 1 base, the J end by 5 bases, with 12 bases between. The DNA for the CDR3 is TGTGCCAGCAGCTTGCCAAGTACGGGGAATGAAAAACTGTTTTTT. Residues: CASSLPSTGNEKLFF.

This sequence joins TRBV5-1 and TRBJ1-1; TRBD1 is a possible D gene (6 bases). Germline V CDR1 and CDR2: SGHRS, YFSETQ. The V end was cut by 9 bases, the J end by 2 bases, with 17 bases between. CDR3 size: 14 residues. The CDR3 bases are TGCGCCAACAAATACGGACAGAAAAACACTGAAGCTTTCTTT. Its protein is CANKYGQKNTEAFF.

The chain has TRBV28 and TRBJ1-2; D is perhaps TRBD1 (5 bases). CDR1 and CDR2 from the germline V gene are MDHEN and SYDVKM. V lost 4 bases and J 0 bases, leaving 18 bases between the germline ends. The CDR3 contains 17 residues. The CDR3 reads CASSSDHWTPSNYGYTF. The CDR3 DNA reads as TGTGCCAGCAGTTCGGATCATTGGACACCTTCTAACTATGGCTACACCTTC.

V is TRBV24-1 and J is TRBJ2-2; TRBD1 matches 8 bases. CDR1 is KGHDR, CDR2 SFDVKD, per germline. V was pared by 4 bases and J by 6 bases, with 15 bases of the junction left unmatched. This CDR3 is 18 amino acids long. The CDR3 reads CATSDSGQGAIQAGELFF. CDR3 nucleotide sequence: TGTGCCACCAGTGACTCCGGACAGGGCGCTATTCAGGCCGGGGAGCTGTTTTTT.

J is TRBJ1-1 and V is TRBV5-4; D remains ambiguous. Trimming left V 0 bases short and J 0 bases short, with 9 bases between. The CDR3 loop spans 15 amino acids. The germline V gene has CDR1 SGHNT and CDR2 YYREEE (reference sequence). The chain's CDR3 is CASSLGQAMNTEAFF. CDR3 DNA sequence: TGTGCCAGCAGCTTGGGTCAGGCGATGAACACTGAAGCTTTCTTT. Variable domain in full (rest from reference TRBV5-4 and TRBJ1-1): ETGVTQSPTHLIKTRGQQVTLRCSSQSGHNTVSWYQQALGQGPQFIFQYYREEENGRGNFPPRFSGLQFPNYSSELNVNALELDDSALYLCASSLGQAMNTEAFFGQGTRLTVV.

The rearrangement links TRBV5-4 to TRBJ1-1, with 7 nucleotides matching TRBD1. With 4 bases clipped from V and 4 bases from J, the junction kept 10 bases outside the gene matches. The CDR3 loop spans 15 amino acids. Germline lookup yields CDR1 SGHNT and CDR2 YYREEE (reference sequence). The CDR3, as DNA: TGTGCCAGCAGCCCGGAGGACAGGCTTGTCACTGAAGCTTTCTTT. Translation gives CASSPEDRLVTEAFF.

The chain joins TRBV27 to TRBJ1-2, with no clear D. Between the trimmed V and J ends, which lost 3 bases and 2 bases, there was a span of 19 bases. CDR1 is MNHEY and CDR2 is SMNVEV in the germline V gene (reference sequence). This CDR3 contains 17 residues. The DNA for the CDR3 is TGTGCCAGCAGTTTGTCGGGGTTTTCAGACAACAACTATGGCTACACCTTC. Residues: CASSLSGFSDNNYGYTF.

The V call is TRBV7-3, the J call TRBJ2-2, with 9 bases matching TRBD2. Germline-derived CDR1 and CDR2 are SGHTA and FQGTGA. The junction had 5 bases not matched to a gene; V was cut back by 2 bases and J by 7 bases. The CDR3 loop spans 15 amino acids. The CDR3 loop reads CASSLVAGEVGELFF. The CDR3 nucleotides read TGTGCCAGCAGCTTAGTAGCGGGAGAGGTCGGGGAGCTGTTTTTT. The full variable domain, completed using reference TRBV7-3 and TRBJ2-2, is GAGVSQTPSNKVTEKGKYVELRCDPISGHTALYWYRQSLGQGPEFLIYFQGTGAADDSGLPNDRFFAVRPEGSVSTLKIQRTERGDSAVYLCASSLVAGEVGELFFGEGSRLTVL.

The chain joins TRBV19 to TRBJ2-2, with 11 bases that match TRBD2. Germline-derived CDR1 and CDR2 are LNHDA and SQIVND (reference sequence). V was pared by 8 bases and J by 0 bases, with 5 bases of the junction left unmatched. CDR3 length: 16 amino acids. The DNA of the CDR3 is TGTGCCAGTTCCGGGACTAGCGGCGCGAACACCGGGGAGCTGTTTTTT. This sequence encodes CASSGTSGANTGELFF.

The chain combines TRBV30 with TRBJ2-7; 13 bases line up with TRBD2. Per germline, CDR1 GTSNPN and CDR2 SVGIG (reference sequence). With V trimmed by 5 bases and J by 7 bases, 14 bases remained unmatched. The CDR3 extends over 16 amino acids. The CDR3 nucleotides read TGTGCCTGGGCAACTCCCAGGACTAGCGGGAGTTTTGAGCAGTACTTC. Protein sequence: CAWATPRTSGSFEQYF.

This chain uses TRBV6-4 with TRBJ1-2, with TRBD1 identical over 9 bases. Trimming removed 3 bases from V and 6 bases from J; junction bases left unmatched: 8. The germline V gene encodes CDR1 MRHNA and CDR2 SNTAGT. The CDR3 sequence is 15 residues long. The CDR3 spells CASSESPTGGDGYTF. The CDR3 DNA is TGTGCCAGCAGTGAAAGTCCGACAGGGGGAGATGGCTACACCTTC.

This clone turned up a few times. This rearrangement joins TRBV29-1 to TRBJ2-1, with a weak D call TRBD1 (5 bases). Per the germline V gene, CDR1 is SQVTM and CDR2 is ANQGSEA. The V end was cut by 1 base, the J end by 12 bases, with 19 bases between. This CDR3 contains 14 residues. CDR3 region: CSVEGRTSSEWQFF. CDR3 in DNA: TGCAGCGTTGAAGGCCGGACAAGCTCGGAGTGGCAGTTCTTC.

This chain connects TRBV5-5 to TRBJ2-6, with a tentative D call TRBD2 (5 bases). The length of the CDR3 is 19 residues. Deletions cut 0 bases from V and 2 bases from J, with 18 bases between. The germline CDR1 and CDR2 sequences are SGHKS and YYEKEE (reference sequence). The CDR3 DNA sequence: TGTGCCAGCAGCTTGGCCTCGGGCGGGTTTATGACTGGGGCCAACGTCCTGACTTTC. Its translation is CASSLASGGFMTGANVLTF. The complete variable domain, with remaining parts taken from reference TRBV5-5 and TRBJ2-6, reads DAGVTQSPTHLIKTRGQQVTLRCSPISGHKSVSWYQQVLGQGPQFIFQYYEKEERGRGNFPDRFSARQFPNYSSELNVNALLLGDSALYLCASSLASGGFMTGANVLTFGAGSRLTVL.

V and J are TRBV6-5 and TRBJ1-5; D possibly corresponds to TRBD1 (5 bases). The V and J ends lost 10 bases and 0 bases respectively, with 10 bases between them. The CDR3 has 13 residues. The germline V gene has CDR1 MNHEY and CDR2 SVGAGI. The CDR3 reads CATNQGSNQPQHF. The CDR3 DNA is TGTGCCACGAACCAGGGTAGCAATCAGCCCCAGCATTTT.

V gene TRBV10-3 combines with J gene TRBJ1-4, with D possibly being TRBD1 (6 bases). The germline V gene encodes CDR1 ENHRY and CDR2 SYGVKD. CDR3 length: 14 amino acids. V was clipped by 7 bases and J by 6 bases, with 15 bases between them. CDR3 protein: CAINGQDSDEKLFF. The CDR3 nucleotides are TGTGCCATCAATGGTCAGGACAGCGATGAAAAACTGTTTTTT.

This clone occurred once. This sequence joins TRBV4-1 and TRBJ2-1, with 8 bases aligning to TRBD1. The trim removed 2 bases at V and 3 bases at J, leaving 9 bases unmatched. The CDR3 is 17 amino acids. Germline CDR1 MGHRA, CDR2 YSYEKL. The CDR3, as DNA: TGCGCCAGCAGCCAACTGACAGGGGTCGTATACTACAATGAGCAGTTCTTC. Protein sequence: CASSQLTGVVYYNEQFF.